This T cell receptor (beta chain) is drawn from a study of OX40 agonist ivuxolimab in advanced cancers. Study findings and constraints: CD8+ T cells were the subset that, on average, had more expanded clones than CD4+.

Turning to this clone: Its antigen is unidentified.

Sequencing was performed with immunoSEQ multiplex PCR; in TCRdb, only in-frame clones are kept and a portion is missing. The sample records tens of thousands of clones, 82% being singletons. This sequence was found in an adult with an advanced solid tumor such as melanoma, head and neck, liver or kidney cancer. Material: CD4+ or CD8+ T cells sorted from blood, obtained in a trial of the OX40 agonist ivuxolimab.

The CDR3: CASSSTDTNEQFF. Written as DNA, the CDR3 is TGTGCCAGCAGTTCTACGGACACCAATGAGCAGTTCTTC. The chain combines TRBV28 with TRBJ2-1, with D perhaps TRBD1 (5 bases). V was cut by 4 bases and J by 6 bases, with 10 bases left in between. Germline V gene sequence: CDR1 MDHEN, CDR2 SYDVKM. The CDR3 loop spans 13 amino acids. Filled out from reference TRBV28 and TRBJ2-1, the complete variable domain reads DVKVTQSSRYLVKRTGEKVFLECVQDMDHENMFWYRQDPGLGLRLIYFSYDVKMKEKGDIPEGYSVSREKKERFSLILESASTNQTSMYLCASSSTDTNEQFFGPGTRLTVL.